Following are 24 T cell receptor beta chains from one sample sequenced in a study of blood T cell repertoires in COVID-19. The assay was immunoSEQ multiplex PCR, and TCRdb's table has in-frame clones only and misses some. The table lists 15,000 to 17,000 clones, approximately 78% of them singletons. Sequences were obtained from peripheral blood. These receptors were collected from a man older than 75 with active or convalescent COVID-19.

V gene TRBV21-1 combines with J gene TRBJ1-3; the table's D call of TRBD1 was not tested on the DNA. TRBV21-1 is classified as a pseudogene. The CDR3 totals 14 residues. The CDR3 coding sequence is TGTGCCAGCAGCAAAGTCCAGGGCCAAGACACCATATATTTT. Its protein product is CASSKVQGQDTIYF.

This clone has just a few counts. This sequence joins TRBV5-8 and TRBJ2-2, with TRBD1 matching 9 bases. The V gene's germline CDR1 is SGHTS and CDR2 YDEGEE. This CDR3 contains 15 residues. V shed 4 bases and J 5 bases; nucleotides not matched to a gene: 6. For the CDR3, the DNA is TGTGCCAGCAGCGCCGGGACAGGGTGGACCGGGGAGCTGTTTTTT. It is translated as CASSAGTGWTGELFF.

The chain couples TRBV5-3 to TRBJ2-7, with D possibly TRBD1 on 5 matching bases. TRBV5-3 is known as an ORF, though its function is uncertain. This CDR3 is 19 amino acids long. Trimming left V 3 bases short and J 0 bases short, with 25 bases between. The CDR3 reads CARSSKGAQVSFYSYEQYF. The CDR3 DNA follows: TGTGCCAGAAGCTCAAAAGGGGCACAGGTATCATTCTACTCCTACGAGCAGTACTTC.

This chain connects TRBV5-5 to TRBJ2-7; TRBD1 is a possible D gene (6 bases). The V and J ends lost 2 bases and 0 bases respectively, with 15 bases between them. The CDR3 contains 16 residues. Germline V gene lookup returns CDR1 SGHKS and CDR2 YYEKEE (reference sequence). The CDR3 reads CASSFQIGQSSYEQYF. The CDR3, as DNA: TGTGCCAGCAGCTTTCAAATAGGACAGAGCTCCTACGAGCAGTACTTC.

The chain is built from TRBV29-1 and TRBJ2-5, with TRBD1 matching 9 bases. The trim removed 4 bases at V and 2 bases at J, leaving 5 bases unmatched. Germline V gene sequence: CDR1 SQVTM, CDR2 ANQGSEA. The CDR3 consists of 14 residues. CDR3 residues: CSVGRDRVQETQYF. In DNA, the CDR3 is TGCAGCGTTGGCAGGGACAGGGTTCAAGAGACCCAGTACTTC.

The V gene is TRBV6-1, the J gene TRBJ1-1; D is possibly TRBD1 (5 bases). V gave up 0 bases and J gave up 5 bases, with 10 bases separating them. Germline V CDR1 and CDR2: MNHNS, SASEGT. The CDR3 loop spans 14 amino acids. CDR3 region: CASSEAGAGTEAFF. The CDR3 DNA sequence: TGTGCCAGCAGTGAAGCCGGGGCGGGAACTGAAGCTTTCTTT.

Notes on this clone: One junction end disagrees with the germline gene, perhaps due to a read error. The chain couples TRBV28 to TRBJ1-1; D call uncertain. Germline CDR1 reads MDHEN; CDR2 reads SYDVKM. This CDR3 has 12 amino acids. The CDR3 DNA reads TGTGCCAGCAGTTCCTCAGAAATCGGGGTATCTTTT. Its protein product is CASSSSEIGVSF.

V is TRBV6-6 and J is TRBJ2-7, with D unclear. The CDR3 length is 13 residues. Germline values: CDR1 MNHNY, CDR2 SVGAGI (reference sequence). Trimming left V 6 bases short and J 3 bases short, with 12 bases between. The CDR3 nucleotides are TGTGCCAGCAGCCCCGCCCACGGCTACGAGCAGTACTTC. Protein: CASSPAHGYEQYF.

The chain recombines TRBV5-1 with TRBJ2-5; 7 positions match TRBD1. The V segment lost 0 bases and the J segment 4 bases; nucleotides outside the gene matches: 3. From germline, CDR1 is SGHRS and CDR2 YFSETQ. This CDR3 is built from 14 residues. The CDR3 sequence is CASSLAPGGETQYF. As DNA, the CDR3 is TGCGCCAGCAGCTTGGCTCCAGGGGGAGAGACCCAGTACTTC. Using reference TRBV5-1 and TRBJ2-5 for the parts outside the CDR3, the full variable domain is KAGVTQTPRYLIKTRGQQVTLSCSPISGHRSVSWYQQTPGQGLQFLFEYFSETQRNKGNFPGRFSGRQFSNSRSEMNVSTLELGDSALYLCASSLAPGGETQYFGPGTRLLVL.

The chain employs TRBV5-1 and TRBJ2-2; the D gene is possibly TRBD2 (6 bases). V was shortened by 0 bases and J by 6 bases, with 9 bases between the two germline ends. The CDR3 is 14 residues long. CDR1 is SGHRS and CDR2 is YFSETQ in the germline V gene. CDR3 DNA sequence: TGCGCCAGCAGCTTGGACGGGGGAGCCGGGGAGCTGTTTTTT. As protein: CASSLDGGAGELFF.

This chain uses TRBV24-1 with TRBJ2-7; 8 bases match TRBD1. Germline CDR1 and CDR2: KGHDR and SFDVKD. The CDR3 contains 16 residues. J was trimmed by 0 bases and V by 2 bases; bases with no gene match: 5. Written as DNA, the CDR3 is TGTGCCACCAGTGATTCCGGGACAGGCACCTCCTACGAGCAGTACTTC. This gives the protein CATSDSGTGTSYEQYF.

The V call is TRBV3-1 (or the pseudogene TRBV3-2), the J call TRBJ1-6; D is perhaps TRBD1 (5 bases). The length of the CDR3 is 18 residues. Germline assignment: CDR1 LGHDT and CDR2 YNNKEL (reference sequence). Trimming pared 2 bases from V and 10 bases from J, leaving 24 bases between. CDR3 coding DNA: TGTGCCAGCAGCCAATCCAAGGGGACGGGGGTGTTTCGGTCACCCCTCCACTTT. Translated: CASSQSKGTGVFRSPLHF.

The chain employs TRBV6-5 and TRBJ2-7, with 7 bases lining up with TRBD1. The length of the CDR3 is 15 residues. The V and J ends lost 8 bases and 5 bases, in that order; junction bases with no gene match: 15. From germline, CDR1 is MNHEY and CDR2 SVGAGI. CDR3 in amino acids: CASHRPSRGIDEQYF. CDR3 nucleotides: TGTGCCAGCCACCGGCCGAGCAGGGGGATCGACGAGCAGTACTTC.

This sequence joins TRBV7-9 and TRBJ2-7; D ambiguous. V shed 0 bases and J shed 1 base, with 7 bases lying between them. This CDR3 has 14 residues. The germline CDR1 and CDR2 sequences are SEHNR and FQNEAQ (reference sequence). CDR3 sequence: CASSLAAVSYEQYF. Written as DNA, the CDR3 is TGTGCCAGCAGCTTAGCGGCAGTTTCCTACGAGCAGTACTTC.

The rearrangement links TRBV9 to TRBJ2-1; maybe TRBD2 (6 bases). Trimming took 0 bases from V and 5 from J, leaving 6 bases between them. Germline V CDR1 and CDR2: SGDLS, YYNGEE. CDR3 length equals 13 residues. The CDR3 DNA reads as TGTGCCAGCAGCGTAGGCGGGAACAATGAGCAGTTCTTC. Amino acid sequence: CASSVGGNNEQFF.

The chain has TRBV6-5 and TRBJ2-7; tentatively, D is TRBD1 (6 bases). V gave up 2 bases and J gave up 3 bases, with 8 bases separating them. The CDR3 sequence is 13 residues long. Germline CDR1 is MNHEY and CDR2 is SVGAGI. CDR3 amino acids: CASSYDRHYEQYF. CDR3 nucleotide sequence: TGTGCCAGCAGTTACGACAGGCACTACGAGCAGTACTTC.

The rearrangement links TRBV18 to TRBJ1-1; weak D call: TRBD1 (6 bases). CDR3 size: 16 residues. Per germline, CDR1 KGHSH and CDR2 LQKENI. Between the trimmed V and J ends, which lost 6 bases and 5 bases, there was a span of 22 bases. The CDR3 here is CASSAGAEVLGTEAFF. The CDR3 DNA reads as TGTGCCAGCTCCGCGGGGGCAGAGGTTCTGGGGACTGAAGCTTTCTTT.

This chain joins TRBV10-3 and TRBJ2-7; 11 nucleotides match TRBD2. CDR1 and CDR2 (germline): ENHRY, SYGVKD. Germline trimming cut 10 bases from V and 2 bases from J; bases unmatched to any gene: 4. The CDR3 is 13 amino acids. The CDR3 loop is CATLLAGAYEQYF. CDR3 nucleotides: TGTGCCACCCTACTAGCGGGGGCCTACGAGCAGTACTTC.

The genes are TRBV12-3 or TRBV12-4 and TRBJ1-2, with D perhaps matching TRBD1 (5 bases). The CDR3 runs to 11 residues. V was trimmed by 6 bases and J by 8 bases, leaving 10 bases between them. CDR3 residues: CASRQGGGYTF. Written as DNA, the CDR3 is TGTGCCAGCAGGCAGGGCGGAGGCTACACCTTC.

V is TRBV5-1 and J is TRBJ1-1; the D is unclear. Deletions cut 0 bases from V and 5 bases from J, with 11 bases between. The CDR3 runs to 14 residues. CDR1 is SGHRS, CDR2 YFSETQ, per germline. The CDR3 nucleotides are TGCGCCAGCAGCTTGGGGCAGGATGAGACTGAAGCTTTCTTT. Its translation is CASSLGQDETEAFF. Full variable domain (missing parts from reference TRBV5-1 and TRBJ1-1): KAGVTQTPRYLIKTRGQQVTLSCSPISGHRSVSWYQQTPGQGLQFLFEYFSETQRNKGNFPGRFSGRQFSNSRSEMNVSTLELGDSALYLCASSLGQDETEAFFGQGTRLTVV.

A single count supports this clone. The chain links TRBV7-3 to TRBJ2-5; D is ambiguous. Germline V CDR1 and CDR2: SGHTA, FQGTGA. Trimming removed 2 bases from V and 4 bases from J, with 5 bases in between. CDR3 length: 12 residues. DNA for the CDR3: TGTGCCAGCAGCTTAGCCGGAGAGACCCAGTACTTC. Protein sequence: CASSLAGETQYF.

The chain combines TRBV4-1 with TRBJ1-1; 8 nucleotides line up with TRBD1. V lost 4 bases to trimming and J lost 4 bases; unmatched junction nucleotides: 8. This CDR3 contains 15 residues. CDR1 is MGHRA and CDR2 is YSYEKL in the germline V gene. Here the CDR3 reads CASSPATGGGTEAFF. The CDR3 coding sequence is TGCGCCAGCAGCCCAGCTACAGGGGGAGGCACTGAAGCTTTCTTT.

The chain is built from TRBV5-1 and TRBJ1-1, with D possibly matching TRBD1 (6 bases). Germline assignment: CDR1 SGHRS and CDR2 YFSETQ. V lost 3 bases and J 11 bases, leaving 11 bases between the germline ends. The length of the CDR3 is 11 residues. The CDR3 spells CASSSGQRAFF. In DNA, the CDR3 is TGCGCCAGCAGCTCAGGACAGCGGGCTTTCTTT.

Here the CDR3 reads CATWASGSVWETQYF. In nucleotides, the CDR3 is TGTGCCACGTGGGCTAGCGGGTCGGTATGGGAGACCCAGTACTTC. This sequence joins TRBV27 and TRBJ2-5, with 8 bases matching TRBD2. V shed 10 bases, J shed 5 bases, and the junction held 15 bases outside the gene matches. This CDR3 is built from 15 residues. Per the germline V gene, CDR1 is MNHEY and CDR2 is SMNVEV (reference sequence).